Listed here are 23 T cell receptor beta chains from one sample, sequenced in a study of blood T cell repertoires in COVID-19. TCRdb's copy holds only in-frame clones and misses some; the assay was immunoSEQ multiplex PCR. The table includes roughly 160,000 clones, 65% to 85% detected once. The sample comprised peripheral blood. These receptors came from a man between 65 and 80 years old with active or convalescent COVID-19.

CDR3 loop: CASSMTNEQFF. The CDR3 DNA sequence: TGTGCCAGTAGTATGACAAATGAGCAGTTCTTC. The V and J genes are TRBV19 and TRBJ2-1; D is unclear. V was cut by 3 bases and J by 7 bases, with 4 bases left in between. The CDR3 sequence is 11 residues long. Germline V gene sequence: CDR1 LNHDA, CDR2 SQIVND (reference sequence).

V usage is TRBV6-6 and J usage is TRBJ1-1; 7 bases agree with TRBD1. V lost 4 bases and J lost 1; bases outside the gene matches: 6. CDR1 MNHNY and CDR2 SVGAGI come from the germline V gene (reference sequence). The CDR3 length is 15 residues. The CDR3 region is CASSSLQGRNTEAFF. The CDR3 nucleotides are TGTGCCAGCAGTTCTTTACAGGGGCGGAACACTGAAGCTTTCTTT.

This clone has just one count. The chain combines TRBV28 with TRBJ2-7; no definite D call. Germline CDR1 reads MDHEN; CDR2 reads SYDVKM. The V end lost 6 bases, the J end lost 0 bases, and 9 bases lay between the germline ends. The CDR3 is 13 residues long. CDR3 sequence: CASSRMISYEQYF. The CDR3 nucleotides read TGTGCCAGCAGCAGAATGATCTCCTACGAGCAGTACTTC.

This chain joins TRBV7-2 and TRBJ2-2; perhaps TRBD2 as D (5 bases). Germline assignment: CDR1 SGHTA and CDR2 FQGNSA. This CDR3 contains 17 residues. Trimming took off 5 bases at V and 0 bases at J, with 16 bases between the two ends. The CDR3 spells CASSPKWSGTNTGELFF. Written as DNA, the CDR3 is TGTGCCAGCAGCCCGAAATGGAGCGGAACGAACACCGGGGAGCTGTTTTTT.

V gene TRBV15 combines with J gene TRBJ1-2; 10 bases align to TRBD1. Germline-derived CDR1 and CDR2 are LNHNV and YYDKDF (reference sequence). J lost 8 bases, V lost 1 base, and 13 bases had no gene match. This CDR3 has 17 amino acids. CDR3 amino acids: CATSRGGTGTGDRGYTF. The CDR3 DNA is TGTGCCACCAGCAGAGGGGGTACCGGGACAGGGGATAGAGGCTACACCTTC.

The rearrangement joins TRBV10-3 to TRBJ1-4; 7 bases agree with TRBD1. The germline V gene encodes CDR1 ENHRY and CDR2 SYGVKD. The CDR3 totals 14 residues. The J segment lost 8 bases and the V segment lost 6 bases, leaving 9 bases of the junction unmatched. CDR3 residues: CAISAGSQGEKLFF. DNA for the CDR3: TGTGCCATCAGCGCTGGATCACAGGGGGAAAAACTGTTTTTT.

The rearrangement joins TRBV7-9 to TRBJ1-2; unclear D gene. Per the germline V gene, CDR1 is SEHNR and CDR2 is FQNEAQ (reference sequence). CDR3 length: 15 amino acids. With 2 bases removed from V and 0 bases from J, the gap between germline ends came to 10 bases. CDR3 protein: CASSLSTGTNYGYTF. CDR3 in DNA: TGTGCCAGCAGCTTATCGACGGGAACTAACTATGGCTACACCTTC.

V and J are TRBV19 and TRBJ1-5; 9 nucleotides agree with TRBD1. Germline V gene sequence: CDR1 LNHDA, CDR2 SQIVND (reference sequence). The CDR3 runs 16 residues. Trimming took 4 bases from V and 7 from J; bases not matched to a gene: 11. CDR3 residues: CASSTPPGTGYQPQHF. The CDR3 DNA sequence: TGTGCCAGTAGTACGCCCCCCGGGACAGGGTACCAGCCCCAGCATTTT.

The rearrangement uses TRBV28 and TRBJ1-2, with TRBD1 matching over 11 bases. CDR3 length equals 16 residues. Germline lookup yields CDR1 MDHEN and CDR2 SYDVKM. Germline trimming cut 6 bases from V and 4 bases from J; bases unmatched to any gene: 10. The CDR3 spells CASSRNAGTGGYGYTF. Written as DNA, the CDR3 is TGTGCCAGCAGCCGTAATGCCGGGACAGGGGGCTATGGCTACACCTTC.

V and J are TRBV6-2 or TRBV6-3 and TRBJ2-2; tentative D call: TRBD2 (7 bases). The CDR3 runs 18 residues. CDR1 MNHEY and CDR2 SVGEGT come from the germline V gene. Trimming took 5 bases from V and 0 from J, leaving 19 bases between them. This chain's CDR3 is CASSSELGGRTNTGELFF. CDR3 nucleotide sequence: TGTGCCAGCAGTAGCGAACTCGGGGGGCGGACGAACACCGGGGAGCTGTTTTTT.

The rearrangement uses TRBV10-3 and TRBJ1-1; the D gene is possibly TRBD1 (5 bases). CDR1 is ENHRY and CDR2 is SYGVKD in the germline V gene. V lost 6 bases to trimming and J lost 3 bases, with 14 bases between them. The CDR3 spans 14 residues. CDR3 coding DNA: TGTGCCATCAGGGGGGGGGTAGCAGACACTGAAGCTTTCTTT. Its translation: CAIRGGVADTEAFF.

This clone was recorded once. The chain combines TRBV11-2 with TRBJ2-7; 8 bases align to TRBD1. V trimming: 1 base; J trimming: 7 bases; junction bases outside the gene matches: 9. Germline V CDR1 and CDR2: SGHAT, FQNNGV. The CDR3 consists of 15 residues. As DNA, the CDR3 is TGTGCCAGCAGCTTAGCCCGGACAGGGCAGGGGGAGCAGTACTTC. It codes for CASSLARTGQGEQYF.

CDR3 nucleotide sequence: TGTGCCAGTAGTACTCGACAGGGTTGGACCACTGAAGCTTTCTTT. Amino acid sequence: CASSTRQGWTTEAFF. V gene TRBV19 combines with J gene TRBJ1-1; 7 nucleotides line up with TRBD1. J was trimmed by 4 bases and V by 4 bases; bases with no gene match: 9. Germline CDR1 LNHDA, CDR2 SQIVND (reference sequence). This CDR3 has 15 amino acids.

The chain links TRBV15 to TRBJ2-5, with TRBD2 matching over 11 bases. CDR1 is LNHNV and CDR2 is YYDKDF in the germline V gene (reference sequence). After removal of 4 bases from V and 1 base from J, the junction contained 2 bases not matched to a gene. The CDR3 has 15 residues. The CDR3 DNA is TGTGCCACCAGCACGGGACTAGCGGTCCAAGAGACCCAGTACTTC. It codes for CATSTGLAVQETQYF.

The chain employs TRBV5-1 and TRBJ1-2; 11 bases agree with TRBD1. Per the germline V gene, CDR1 is SGHRS and CDR2 is YFSETQ. There are 15 residues in the CDR3. V was clipped by 5 bases and J by 7 bases; unmatched bases: 10. The CDR3 loop is CASSQTGTGGSGYTF. The CDR3 DNA reads TGCGCCAGCAGTCAAACCGGGACAGGGGGGAGTGGCTACACCTTC.

The CDR3 nucleotides read TGTGCCAGCACGGGGAGGAGTTACGAGCAGTACTTC. Residues: CASTGRSYEQYF. V is TRBV6-5 and J is TRBJ2-7; D might be TRBD2 (6 bases). From germline, CDR1 is MNHEY and CDR2 SVGAGI. V lost 7 bases, J lost 4 bases, and 11 bases lay in between. The CDR3 sequence is 12 residues long.

CDR3 loop: CASSLTQGNEKLFF. The CDR3 DNA reads as TGTGCCAGCAGCCTAACCCAGGGGAATGAAAAACTGTTTTTT. V and J are TRBV7-8 and TRBJ1-4, with D possibly being TRBD1 (6 bases). Germline V gives CDR1 SGHVS, CDR2 FQNEAQ. The CDR3 extends over 14 amino acids. V was cut by 5 bases and J by 5 bases, with 12 bases left in between.

The rearrangement joins TRBV5-1 to TRBJ2-7, with D possibly TRBD2 on 5 matching bases. Germline V gene data show CDR1 as SGHRS and CDR2 as YFSETQ. The CDR3 length is 17 residues. Trimming removed 0 bases from V and 3 bases from J, with 19 bases in between. The DNA for the CDR3 is TGCGCCAGCAGCTTGGCGCGCGGGTCAGGTGACCTCTACGAGCAGTACTTC. Its protein is CASSLARGSGDLYEQYF. Supplemented by reference TRBV5-1 and TRBJ2-7, the full variable domain reads KAGVTQTPRYLIKTRGQQVTLSCSPISGHRSVSWYQQTPGQGLQFLFEYFSETQRNKGNFPGRFSGRQFSNSRSEMNVSTLELGDSALYLCASSLARGSGDLYEQYFGPGTRLTVT.

The V and J genes are TRBV18 and TRBJ2-5; D gene unclear. CDR1 KGHSH and CDR2 LQKENI come from the germline V gene. The CDR3 runs 15 residues. The germline V and J ends were trimmed by 0 bases and 1 base, with 9 bases remaining between them. The CDR3 region has the DNA TGTGCCAGCTCACCACCGACTCGAAGCCAAGAGACCCAGTACTTC. This codes for CASSPPTRSQETQYF. Supplemented by reference TRBV18 and TRBJ2-5, the full variable domain reads NAGVMQNPRHLVRRRGQEARLRCSPMKGHSHVYWYRQLPEEGLKFMVYLQKENIIDESGMPKERFSAEFPKEGPSILRIQQVVRGDSAAYFCASSPPTRSQETQYFGPGTRLLVL.

The genes are TRBV3-1 (or the pseudogene TRBV3-2) and TRBJ1-4; D is undetermined. This CDR3 is built from 14 residues. Germline lookup yields CDR1 LGHDT and CDR2 YNNKEL (reference sequence). Trimming took 1 base from V and 3 from J, leaving 6 bases between them. The CDR3 region has the DNA TGTGCCAGCAGCCAAGGGGCCGCTAATGAAAAACTGTTTTTT. The encoded protein is CASSQGAANEKLFF.

This chain joins TRBV10-3 and TRBJ2-5, with 10 bases aligning to TRBD2. This CDR3 has 15 residues. The trim removed 3 bases at V and 5 bases at J, leaving 6 bases unmatched. Germline V gene data show CDR1 as ENHRY and CDR2 as SYGVKD. This chain's CDR3 is CAISDEREGRETQYF. CDR3 DNA: TGTGCCATCAGTGATGAGCGGGAGGGGAGGGAGACCCAGTACTTC.

A word on this clone: The sample carries other DNA sequences with the same CDR3. This chain connects TRBV24-1 to TRBJ2-1; maybe TRBD2 (6 bases). The CDR3 extends over 14 amino acids. The germline V gene encodes CDR1 KGHDR and CDR2 SFDVKD. V shed 4 bases and J shed 4 bases, with 10 bases lying between them. The CDR3, as DNA: TGTGCCACCAGTGAGGGAGGAGCTTACAATGAGCAGTTCTTC. Residues: CATSEGGAYNEQFF.

CDR3 DNA: TGTGCCAGCAGCTCCCTCGGACAGCCTTACAATGAGCAGTTCTTC. Translation gives CASSSLGQPYNEQFF. The V call is TRBV7-2, the J call TRBJ2-1; perhaps TRBD1 as D (6 bases). The CDR3 has 15 amino acids. Per the germline V gene, CDR1 is SGHTA and CDR2 is FQGNSA. V gave up 4 bases and J gave up 4 bases, with 14 bases separating them.